The clone carrying this TCR beta chain was seen once. Original analysis: Amplifying reference gene primers gave estimates of nucleated cell counts. The protocol was immunoSEQ multiplex PCR, while the TCRdb copy is restricted to in-frame clones and leaves out a portion. Clone size and V and J calls were adopted from that table, with D and trimming inferred from the DNA. The table shows 300,000 to 400,000 clones, with around four fifths occurring only once. This CDR3 has 15 amino acids. Germline CDR1 is SGHRS and CDR2 is YFSETQ. Trimming shortened V by 0 bases and J by 3 bases, and 13 bases separated the two germline ends. This sample was included in a study of blood T cell repertoires in COVID-19. On the study more broadly: Acute and convalescent COVID-19 specimens originated in the United States, Italy and Spain. From T cells, B-cell-depleted T cells, or PBMCs came the material, which was cDNA or gDNA.

This receptor was taken from a man under 40 with active or convalescent COVID-19. The rearrangement links TRBV5-1 to TRBJ2-7; a weak D match, TRBD2 (5 bases). Sequencing was performed on peripheral blood. CDR3 sequence reads: CASSLEYGRNYEQYF. CDR3 DNA: TGCGCCAGCAGCTTGGAGTATGGGAGAAACTACGAGCAGTACTTC.